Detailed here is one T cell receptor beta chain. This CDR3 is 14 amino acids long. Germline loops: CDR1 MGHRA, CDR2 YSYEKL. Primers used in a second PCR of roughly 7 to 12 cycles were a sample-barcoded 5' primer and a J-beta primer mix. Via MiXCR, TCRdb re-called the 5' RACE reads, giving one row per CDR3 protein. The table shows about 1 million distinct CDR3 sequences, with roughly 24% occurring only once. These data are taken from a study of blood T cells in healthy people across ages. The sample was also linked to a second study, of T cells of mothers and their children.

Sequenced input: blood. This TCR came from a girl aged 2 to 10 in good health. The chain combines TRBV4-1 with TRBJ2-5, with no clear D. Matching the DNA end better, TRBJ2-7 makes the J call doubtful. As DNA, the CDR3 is TGCGCCAGCAGCCAAGAGCACAGTTCCTACGAGCAGTACTTC. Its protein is CASSQEHSSYEQYF.